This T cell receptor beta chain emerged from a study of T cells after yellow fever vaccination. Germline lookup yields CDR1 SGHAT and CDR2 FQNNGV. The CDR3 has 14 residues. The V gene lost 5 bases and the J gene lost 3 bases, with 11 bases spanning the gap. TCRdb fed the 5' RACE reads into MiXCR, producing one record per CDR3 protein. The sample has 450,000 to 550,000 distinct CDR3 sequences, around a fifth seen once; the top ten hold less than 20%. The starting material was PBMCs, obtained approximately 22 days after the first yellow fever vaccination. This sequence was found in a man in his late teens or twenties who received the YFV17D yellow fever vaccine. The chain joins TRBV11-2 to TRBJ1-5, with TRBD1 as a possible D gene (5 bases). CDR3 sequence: CASSTQGDNQPQHF. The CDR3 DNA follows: TGTGCCAGCAGCACTCAGGGCGACAATCAGCCCCAGCATTTT.